Presented here are 21 T cell receptor beta chains from one specimen sequenced in a study of blood T cells in healthy people across ages. With a J-beta primer mix and a sample-barcoded 5' primer, a second PCR ran roughly 6 to 11 cycles. TCRdb fed the 5' RACE reads into MiXCR, producing one record per CDR3 protein. Of about 780,000 distinct CDR3 sequences in the sample, about half were seen once. Sequenced input: blood. These TCRs come from a man older than 75 in good health.

The V call is TRBV2, the J call TRBJ2-3; 9 nucleotides agree with TRBD2. Germline trimming cut 7 bases from V and 0 bases from J; bases unmatched to any gene: 5. Germline V gene sequence: CDR1 SNHLY, CDR2 FYNNEI. The CDR3 runs to 15 residues. CDR3: CASTRLAASTDTQYF. In nucleotides, the CDR3 is TGTGCCAGCACCCGACTAGCGGCTAGCACAGATACGCAGTATTTT.

This clonotype has a count of ten or more. The rearrangement uses TRBV30 and TRBJ2-7; TRBD1 matches at 9 bases. V shed 4 bases, J shed 5 bases, and the junction held 9 bases outside the gene matches. Germline V gene sequence: CDR1 GTSNPN, CDR2 SVGIG (reference sequence). CDR3 length: 14 amino acids. The CDR3 is CAWTADRGRNEQYF. In DNA, the CDR3 is TGTGCCTGGACAGCAGACAGGGGGAGGAACGAGCAGTACTTC.

The gene calls are TRBV4-1 and TRBJ2-1, with TRBD1 matching over 8 bases. With 4 bases clipped from V and 5 bases from J, the junction kept 7 bases outside the gene matches. This CDR3 has 15 residues. Germline values: CDR1 MGHRA, CDR2 YSYEKL. CDR3 DNA: TGCGCCAGCAGCCGAATGGGACAGGTTGACAATGAGCAGTTCTTC. Encoded protein: CASSRMGQVDNEQFF.

This rearrangement joins TRBV20-1 to TRBJ2-3; 10 bases are shared with TRBD2. J lost 5 bases, V lost 0 bases, and 11 bases had no gene match. The CDR3 consists of 17 residues. Germline lookup yields CDR1 DFQATT and CDR2 SNEGSKA (reference sequence). CDR3 protein: CSARDASGRVLGDTQYF. CDR3 bases: TGCAGTGCTAGAGACGCGAGCGGGAGGGTTCTGGGAGATACGCAGTATTTT.

The CDR3 loop reads CASSYRGRSDYEQYF. The CDR3 coding sequence is TGTGCCAGCAGTTACCGAGGACGTAGTGACTACGAGCAGTACTTC. The V call is TRBV6-2 or TRBV6-3, the J call TRBJ2-7; D is uncertain. CDR1 is MNHEY and CDR2 is SVGEGT in the germline V gene. CDR3 length: 15 residues. The V end lost 2 bases, the J end lost 3 bases, and 14 bases lay between the germline ends.

This clonotype showed up just a few times. The chain joins TRBV7-6 to TRBJ1-4; D gene ambiguous. In germline, CDR1 is SGHVS, CDR2 FNYEAQ. Trimming removed 1 base at V and 8 bases at J, with 2 bases between. CDR3 size: 11 residues. CDR3 sequence (DNA): TGTGCCAGCAGCTTAGACGAAAAACTGTTTTTT. Translating gives CASSLDEKLFF.

This clonotype has more than one count but fewer than ten. The rearrangement uses TRBV5-1 and TRBJ1-5; 8 nucleotides match TRBD1. CDR3 length: 15 residues. The germline V gene encodes CDR1 SGHRS and CDR2 YFSETQ. V shed 5 bases, J shed 11 bases, and the junction held 15 bases outside the gene matches. CDR3 amino acids: CASSSGQDPSSAQHF. The CDR3 coding sequence is TGCGCCAGCAGTTCGGGACAGGACCCGTCGTCGGCCCAGCATTTT.

The V gene is TRBV29-1, the J gene TRBJ1-1; D possibly corresponds to TRBD1 (6 bases). This CDR3 contains 15 residues. Per the germline V gene, CDR1 is SQVTM and CDR2 is ANQGSEA. Trimming removed 3 bases from V and 1 base from J, with 15 bases in between. The CDR3 spells CSVDSGGSWNTEAFF. The CDR3 DNA is TGCAGCGTTGATAGCGGGGGCAGCTGGAACACTGAAGCTTTCTTT.

The chain recombines TRBV11-3 with TRBJ2-7; no clear D gene. The J call may be faulty, since TRBJ2-5 better matches the DNA end. The CDR3 extends over 14 amino acids. Germline V gene lookup returns CDR1 SGHNT and CDR2 YENEEA. The CDR3 is CASSPYGSPETQYF. The DNA of the CDR3 is TGTGCCAGCAGCCCATATGGGTCCCCGGAGACCCAGTACTTC.

The V gene is TRBV9, the J gene TRBJ2-1, with D possibly TRBD1 on 5 matching bases. V shed 0 bases and J shed 10 bases, with 11 bases lying between them. Germline CDR1 is SGDLS and CDR2 is YYNGEE. This CDR3 spans 13 amino acids. The CDR3 coding sequence is TGTGCCAGCAGCGTAGCAGTGGCAGGGGAGCAGTTCTTC. Its translation is CASSVAVAGEQFF.

The chain combines TRBV28 with TRBJ1-1; D is possibly TRBD1 (6 bases). V lost 6 bases, J lost 9 bases, and 20 bases lay in between. CDR1 and CDR2 from the germline V gene are MDHEN and SYDVKM. This CDR3 comprises 14 residues. Written as DNA, the CDR3 is TGTGCCAGCAGCCTAGTCCGGGACAAAGGGAAAGCTTTCTTT. It is translated as CASSLVRDKGKAFF.

The chain is built from TRBV10-3 and TRBJ1-1; D call uncertain. CDR1 and CDR2 (germline): ENHRY, SYGVKD. The CDR3 covers 12 residues. Trimming removed 4 bases from V and 2 bases from J, with 5 bases in between. CDR3 protein: CAISGQNTEAFF. The DNA for the CDR3 is TGTGCCATCAGTGGACAAAACACTGAAGCTTTCTTT.

This clonotype has a handful of counts. The chain has TRBV9 and TRBJ2-5, with TRBD2 as a possible D gene (6 bases). This CDR3 has 13 amino acids. Germline CDR1 reads SGDLS; CDR2 reads YYNGEE. V was pared by 7 bases and J by 0 bases, with 10 bases between. The CDR3 DNA reads TGTGCCAGCGCCGGGAGTTACCAAGAGACCCAGTACTTC. Residues: CASAGSYQETQYF.

This chain links TRBV6-5 with TRBJ2-1; D possibly corresponds to TRBD1 (6 bases). Trimming cost V 7 bases and J 5 bases, with 18 bases left between them. This CDR3 spans 15 amino acids. Germline V lookup: CDR1 MNHEY, CDR2 SVGAGI. In DNA form, the CDR3 reads TGTGCCAGCAACCCGATCGACAGGTATCACAATGAGCAGTTCTTC. Its translation: CASNPIDRYHNEQFF.

This clonotype was seen more than once but under ten times. This chain uses TRBV27 with TRBJ1-5; weak D call: TRBD1 (6 bases). The ends were cut back, 3 bases at V and 5 bases at J, with 11 bases in the middle. The V gene's germline CDR1 is MNHEY and CDR2 SMNVEV (reference sequence). The length of the CDR3 is 14 residues. CDR3 bases: TGTGCCAGCAGTTTCAGACAGGACGATCAGCCCCAGCATTTT. It yields the protein CASSFRQDDQPQHF.

V usage is TRBV19 and J usage is TRBJ2-6; maybe TRBD1 (5 bases). This CDR3 comprises 15 residues. Trimming removed 6 bases at V and 4 bases at J, with 13 bases between. From germline, CDR1 is LNHDA and CDR2 SQIVND (reference sequence). Here the CDR3 reads CASSTHRGGANVLTF. Written as DNA, the CDR3 is TGTGCCAGTAGCACCCATAGGGGAGGGGCCAACGTCCTGACTTTC.

J is TRBJ1-2 and V is TRBV6-2 or TRBV6-3; 8 nucleotides line up with TRBD1. This CDR3 has 13 amino acids. Germline assignment: CDR1 MNHEY and CDR2 SVGEGT. V lost 5 bases and J lost 8; bases outside the gene matches: 7. This chain's CDR3 is CASSLPPGGGYTF. The CDR3 coding sequence is TGTGCCAGCAGTCTCCCTCCAGGGGGCGGCTACACCTTC.

The V and J genes are TRBV11-2 and TRBJ2-7; 10 positions match TRBD2. CDR1 SGHAT and CDR2 FQNNGV come from the germline V gene. V trimming: 4 bases; J trimming: 2 bases; junction bases outside the gene matches: 2. The CDR3 runs to 14 residues. DNA of the CDR3: TGTGCCAGCAGCTCACTAGCGGGACCCTACGAGCAGTACTTC. It codes for CASSSLAGPYEQYF.

The rearrangement links TRBV7-2 to TRBJ2-3, with TRBD2 identical over 7 bases. The junction had 6 bases not matched to a gene; V was cut back by 2 bases and J by 4 bases. Germline CDR1 reads SGHTA; CDR2 reads FQGNSA. CDR3 length equals 15 residues. The CDR3 DNA reads TGTGCCAGCAGCTTATGGGGAGGGCAGGCAGATACGCAGTATTTT. It translates to CASSLWGGQADTQYF.

This clonotype was seen a few times. V usage is TRBV14 and J usage is TRBJ1-1; D is unclear. CDR3 length equals 15 residues. Between the trimmed V and J ends, which lost 2 bases and 3 bases, there was a span of 13 bases. Germline lookup yields CDR1 SGHDN and CDR2 FVKESK. The CDR3 here is CASSQLEGWDTEAFF. The CDR3 coding sequence is TGTGCCAGCAGCCAACTAGAAGGATGGGACACTGAAGCTTTCTTT.

The sample holds many counts of this clonotype. This rearrangement joins TRBV7-6 to TRBJ2-1; D could derive from TRBD1 or TRBD2 (5 bases each). The CDR3 runs to 15 residues. V gave up 3 bases and J gave up 5 bases, with 14 bases separating them. From germline, CDR1 is SGHVS and CDR2 FNYEAQ. In DNA form, the CDR3 reads TGTGCCAGCAGCTTCATGGGGCGGGCCAACAATGAGCAGTTCTTC. As protein: CASSFMGRANNEQFF. Full variable domain (rest looked up from reference TRBV7-6 and TRBJ2-1): GAGVSQSPRYKVTKRGQDVALRCDPISGHVSLYWYRQALGQGPEFLTYFNYEAQQDKSGLPNDRFSAERPEGSISTLTIQRTEQRDSAMYRCASSFMGRANNEQFFGPGTRLTVL.